Presented here are 8 T cell receptor beta chains from one specimen sequenced in a study of blood T cell repertoires in COVID-19. Repertoires were generated with immunoSEQ multiplex PCR, while TCRdb's copy carries only in-frame clones and drops some. The sample contains around 250,000 clones, nearly 85% of which appear only once. The sequencing sample was made of peripheral blood. Source of these receptors: a human donor in a cohort sampled during active COVID-19.

The chain's CDR3 is CASSHRGGEGNSPLHF. In DNA, the CDR3 is TGTGCCAGCAGTCACAGGGGGGGGGAAGGTAATTCACCCCTCCACTTT. The gene calls are TRBV27 and TRBJ1-6, with TRBD1 matching 8 bases. CDR3 size: 16 residues. The J segment lost 6 bases and the V segment lost 5 bases, leaving 9 bases of the junction unmatched. Germline assignment: CDR1 MNHEY and CDR2 SMNVEV (reference sequence).

The chain uses TRBV10-3 and TRBJ1-2, with 10 bases aligning to TRBD1. The CDR3 sequence is 17 residues long. J was trimmed by 4 bases and V by 2 bases; bases with no gene match: 10. Germline V gives CDR1 ENHRY, CDR2 SYGVKD. The CDR3: CAISEAGTGDLSYGYTF. CDR3 coding DNA: TGTGCCATCAGTGAGGCCGGGACAGGGGACCTCAGCTATGGCTACACCTTC.

The rearrangement links TRBV2 to TRBJ2-2, with 8 bases fitting TRBD2. V shed 6 bases, J shed 7 bases, and the junction held 7 bases outside the gene matches. CDR3 length: 14 amino acids. Germline V gene lookup returns CDR1 SNHLY and CDR2 FYNNEI. The CDR3 coding sequence is TGTGCCAGCAGCCCGGGGGGGGGCTTCGGGGAGCTGTTTTTT. It codes for CASSPGGGFGELFF. The whole variable domain, filled in from reference TRBV2 and TRBJ2-2, reads EPEVTQTPSHQVTQMGQEVILRCVPISNHLYFYWYRQILGQKVEFLVSFYNNEISEKSEIFDDQFSVERPDGSNFTLKIRSTKLEDSAMYFCASSPGGGFGELFFGEGSRLTVL.

The rearrangement joins TRBV2 to TRBJ1-1, with a possible D match to TRBD1 (6 bases). The CDR3 is made up of 15 amino acids. Trimming left V 5 bases short and J 0 bases short, with 13 bases between. Germline CDR1 and CDR2: SNHLY and FYNNEI. The CDR3 DNA is TGTGCCAGCAGTCGAATTACAGGGATGAACACTGAAGCTTTCTTT. The encoded protein is CASSRITGMNTEAFF.

This sequence joins TRBV7-9 and TRBJ2-5; 8 nucleotides match TRBD1. This CDR3 comprises 14 residues. In germline, CDR1 is SEHNR, CDR2 FQNEAQ (reference sequence). J lost 5 bases, V lost 5 bases, and 7 bases had no gene match. CDR3: CASSRQGPGETQYF. CDR3 coding DNA: TGTGCCAGCAGCCGACAGGGGCCGGGTGAGACCCAGTACTTC.

This rearrangement joins TRBV5-1 to TRBJ2-7, with 9 positions matching TRBD2. The ends lost 4 bases at V and 3 bases at J; junction bases unmatched: 14. Germline loops: CDR1 SGHRS, CDR2 YFSETQ. This CDR3 spans 17 amino acids. The CDR3 loop reads CASSRIAGVSPRYEQYF. CDR3 DNA sequence: TGCGCCAGCAGCCGAATAGCGGGAGTCTCCCCCCGCTACGAGCAGTACTTC.

The chain uses TRBV5-6 and TRBJ2-7; 9 bases map to TRBD1. V lost 4 bases to trimming and J lost 5 bases; unmatched junction nucleotides: 4. CDR1 is SGHDT, CDR2 YYEEEE, per germline. CDR3 length equals 13 residues. The CDR3 sequence is CASSRDRDHEQYF. CDR3 nucleotides: TGTGCCAGCAGCCGGGACAGGGACCACGAGCAGTACTTC.

A single count supports this clone. This CDR3 is CSVVQRQGNEQYF. CDR3 nucleotides: TGCAGCGTTGTTCAGCGACAGGGCAACGAGCAGTACTTC. The chain carries TRBV29-1 and TRBJ2-7; 7 bases agree with TRBD1. The junction had 8 bases not matched to a gene; V was cut back by 4 bases and J by 5 bases. Germline V CDR1 and CDR2: SQVTM, ANQGSEA. This CDR3 contains 13 residues.